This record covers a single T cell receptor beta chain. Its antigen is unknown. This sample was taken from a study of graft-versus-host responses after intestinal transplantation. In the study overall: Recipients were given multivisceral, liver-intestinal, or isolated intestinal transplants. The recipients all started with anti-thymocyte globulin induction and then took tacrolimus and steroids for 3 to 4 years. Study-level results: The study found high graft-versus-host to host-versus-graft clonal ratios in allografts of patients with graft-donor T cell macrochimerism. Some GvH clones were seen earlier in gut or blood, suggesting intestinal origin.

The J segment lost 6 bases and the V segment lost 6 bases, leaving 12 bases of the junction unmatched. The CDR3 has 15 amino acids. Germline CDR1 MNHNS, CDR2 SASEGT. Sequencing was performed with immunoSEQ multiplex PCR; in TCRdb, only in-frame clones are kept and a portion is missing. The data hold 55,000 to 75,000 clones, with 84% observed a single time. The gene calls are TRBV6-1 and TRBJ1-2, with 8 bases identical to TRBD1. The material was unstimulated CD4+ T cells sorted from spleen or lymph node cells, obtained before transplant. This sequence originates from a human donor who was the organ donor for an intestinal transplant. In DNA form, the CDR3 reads TGTGCCAGCAGCCGTACTCGGACAGGGCAAAATGGCTACACCTTC. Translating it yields CASSRTRTGQNGYTF.